This TCR beta chain is drawn from a study of blood T cell repertoires in COVID-19. Background on the study: The analysed material was cDNA or gDNA that came from T cells, B-cell-depleted T cells, or PBMCs.

Original processing notes: Estimation of nucleated cell counts was performed using reference gene primer amplification. TCRdb's copy holds only in-frame clones and misses some; the assay was immunoSEQ multiplex PCR. The V and J calls and clone size come from that table; D and trimming were worked out from the DNA. The sample contains 150,000 to 200,000 clones, over 75% of which appear only once. Clinical histories supplied by participants themselves formed the basis of cohort assignment. Donors in Cohort 3 counted as recovered after two negative PCRs, clearance, or symptom resolution. The germline CDR1 and CDR2 sequences are MDHEN and SYDVKM. The CDR3 is 15 residues long. V was clipped by 3 bases and J by 11 bases, with 22 bases between them.

The sequence was obtained from a woman between 18 and 30 years old who had recovered from COVID-19. Source material: PBMCs or T cells enriched from blood (not recorded which). The V gene is TRBV28, the J gene TRBJ1-1; D might be TRBD1 (5 bases). The chain's CDR3 is CASSFRGNHLSLAFF. CDR3 sequence (DNA): TGTGCCAGCAGTTTCCGGGGGAACCATCTCTCTTTGGCTTTCTTT. The full variable domain, completed using reference TRBV28 and TRBJ1-1, is DVKVTQSSRYLVKRTGEKVFLECVQDMDHENMFWYRQDPGLGLRLIYFSYDVKMKEKGDIPEGYSVSREKKERFSLILESASTNQTSMYLCASSFRGNHLSLAFFGQGTRLTVV.